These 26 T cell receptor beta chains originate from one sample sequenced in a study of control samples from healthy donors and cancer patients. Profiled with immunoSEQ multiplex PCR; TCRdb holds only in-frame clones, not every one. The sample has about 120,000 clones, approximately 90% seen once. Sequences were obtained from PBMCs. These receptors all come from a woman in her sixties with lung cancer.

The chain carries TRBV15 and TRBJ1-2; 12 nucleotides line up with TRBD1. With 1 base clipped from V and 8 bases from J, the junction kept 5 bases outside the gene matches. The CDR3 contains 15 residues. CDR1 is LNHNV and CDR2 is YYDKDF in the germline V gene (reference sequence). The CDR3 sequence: CATSRAGTGGEGYTF. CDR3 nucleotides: TGTGCCACCAGCAGAGCCGGGACAGGGGGCGAAGGCTACACCTTC.

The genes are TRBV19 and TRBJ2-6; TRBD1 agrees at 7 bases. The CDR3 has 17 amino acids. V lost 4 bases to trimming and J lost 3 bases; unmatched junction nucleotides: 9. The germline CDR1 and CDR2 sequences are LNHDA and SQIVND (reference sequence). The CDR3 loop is CASSRDGTAFGANVLTF. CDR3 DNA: TGTGCCAGTAGTAGGGACGGGACAGCATTTGGGGCCAACGTCCTGACTTTC.

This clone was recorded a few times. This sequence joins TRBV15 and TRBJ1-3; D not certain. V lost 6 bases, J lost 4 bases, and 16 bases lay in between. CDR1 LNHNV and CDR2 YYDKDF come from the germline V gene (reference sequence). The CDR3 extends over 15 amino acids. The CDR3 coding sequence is TGTGCCACCAGGACTCAGTCCCCTGGAGGAAACACCATATATTTT. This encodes CATRTQSPGGNTIYF.

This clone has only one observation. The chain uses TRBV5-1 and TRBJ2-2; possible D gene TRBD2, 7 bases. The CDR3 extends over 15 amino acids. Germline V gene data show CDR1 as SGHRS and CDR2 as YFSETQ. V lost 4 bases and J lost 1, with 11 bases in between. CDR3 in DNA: TGCGCCAGCAGCGAAGGGGGGGGGAACACCGGGGAGCTGTTTTTT. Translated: CASSEGGGNTGELFF.

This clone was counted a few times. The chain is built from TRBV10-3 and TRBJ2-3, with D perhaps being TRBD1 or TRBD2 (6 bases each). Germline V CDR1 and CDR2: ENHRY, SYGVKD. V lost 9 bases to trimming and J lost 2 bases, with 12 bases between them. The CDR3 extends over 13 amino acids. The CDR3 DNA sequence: TGTGCCATGGGGGGCACCAACACAGATACGCAGTATTTT. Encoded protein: CAMGGTNTDTQYF.

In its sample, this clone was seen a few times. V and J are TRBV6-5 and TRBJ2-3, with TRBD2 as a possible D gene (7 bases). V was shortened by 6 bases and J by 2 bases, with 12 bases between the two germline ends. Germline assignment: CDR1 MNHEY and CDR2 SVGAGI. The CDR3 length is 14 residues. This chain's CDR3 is CASSLGGLTDTQYF. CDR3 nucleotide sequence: TGTGCCAGCAGCCTCGGGGGGCTCACAGATACGCAGTATTTT.

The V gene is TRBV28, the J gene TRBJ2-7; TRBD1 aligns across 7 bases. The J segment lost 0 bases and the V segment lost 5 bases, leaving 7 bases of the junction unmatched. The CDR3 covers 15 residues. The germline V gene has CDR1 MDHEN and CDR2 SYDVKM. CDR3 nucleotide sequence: TGTGCCAGCAGTCCCGGGACAGAGAGCTCCTACGAGCAGTACTTC. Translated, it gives CASSPGTESSYEQYF.

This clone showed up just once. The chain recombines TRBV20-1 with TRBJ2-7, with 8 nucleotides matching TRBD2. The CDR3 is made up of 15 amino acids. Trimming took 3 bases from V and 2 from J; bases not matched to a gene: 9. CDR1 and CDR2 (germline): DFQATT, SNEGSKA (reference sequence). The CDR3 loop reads CSASLPSGRTYEQYF. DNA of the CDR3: TGCAGTGCTAGTTTGCCTAGCGGGCGAACCTACGAGCAGTACTTC.

CDR3 region: CASSGRVGLNSPLHF. CDR3 in DNA: TGTGCCAGCAGCGGACGGGTAGGACTGAATTCACCCCTCCACTTT. The rearrangement joins TRBV11-2 to TRBJ1-6; D gene uncertain. CDR1 is SGHAT, CDR2 FQNNGV, per germline. CDR3 length equals 15 residues. Trimming removed 5 bases at V and 7 bases at J, with 15 bases between. Supplemented by reference TRBV11-2 and TRBJ1-6, the full variable domain reads EAGVAQSPRYKIIEKRQSVAFWCNPISGHATLYWYQQILGQGPKLLIQFQNNGVVDDSQLPKDRFSAERLKGVDSTLKIQPAKLEDSAVYLCASSGRVGLNSPLHFGNGTRLTVT.

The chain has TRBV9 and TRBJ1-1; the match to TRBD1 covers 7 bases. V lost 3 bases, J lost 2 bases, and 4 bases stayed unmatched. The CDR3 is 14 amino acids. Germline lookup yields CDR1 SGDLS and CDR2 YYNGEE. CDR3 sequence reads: CASSEQGFNTEAFF. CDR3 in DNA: TGTGCCAGCAGCGAACAGGGGTTTAACACTGAAGCTTTCTTT.

The CDR3 reads CASIVGGGAVNQPQHF. Written as DNA, the CDR3 is TGTGCCAGCATCGTTGGGGGGGGCGCGGTTAATCAGCCCCAGCATTTT. This rearrangement joins TRBV28 to TRBJ1-5, with TRBD1 as a possible D gene (6 bases). Trimming took off 7 bases at V and 4 bases at J, with 20 bases between the two ends. Germline-derived CDR1 and CDR2 are MDHEN and SYDVKM. The CDR3 covers 16 residues.

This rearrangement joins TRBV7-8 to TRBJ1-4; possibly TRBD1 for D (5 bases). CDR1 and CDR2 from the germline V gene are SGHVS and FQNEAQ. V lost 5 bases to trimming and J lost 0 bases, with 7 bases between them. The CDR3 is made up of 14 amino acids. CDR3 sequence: CASSLQATNEKLFF. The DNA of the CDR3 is TGTGCCAGCAGCCTACAGGCAACTAATGAAAAACTGTTTTTT.

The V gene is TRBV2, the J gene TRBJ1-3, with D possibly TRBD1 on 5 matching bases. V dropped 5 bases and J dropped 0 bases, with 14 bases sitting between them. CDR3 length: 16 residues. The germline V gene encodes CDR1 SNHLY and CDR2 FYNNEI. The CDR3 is CASSFEGRNSGNTIYF. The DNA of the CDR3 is TGTGCCAGCAGTTTCGAGGGACGGAACTCTGGAAACACCATATATTTT.

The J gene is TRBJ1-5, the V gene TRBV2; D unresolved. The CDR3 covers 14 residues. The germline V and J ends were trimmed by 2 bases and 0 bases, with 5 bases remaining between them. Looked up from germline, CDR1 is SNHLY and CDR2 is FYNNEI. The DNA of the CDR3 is TGTGCCAGCAGTGAATCGGATAGCAATCAGCCCCAGCATTTT. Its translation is CASSESDSNQPQHF.

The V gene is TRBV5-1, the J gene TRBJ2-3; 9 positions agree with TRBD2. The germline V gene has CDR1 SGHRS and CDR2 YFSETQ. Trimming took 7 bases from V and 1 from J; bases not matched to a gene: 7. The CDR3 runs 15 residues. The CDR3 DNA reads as TGCGCCAGCGATCCGCGGGGGGGCGGCACAGATACGCAGTATTTT. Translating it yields CASDPRGGGTDTQYF.

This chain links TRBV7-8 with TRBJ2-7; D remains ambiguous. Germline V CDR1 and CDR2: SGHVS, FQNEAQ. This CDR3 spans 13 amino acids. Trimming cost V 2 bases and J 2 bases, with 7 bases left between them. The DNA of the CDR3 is TGTGCCAGCAGCTTAAGGTGGACCTACGAGCAGTACTTC. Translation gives CASSLRWTYEQYF.

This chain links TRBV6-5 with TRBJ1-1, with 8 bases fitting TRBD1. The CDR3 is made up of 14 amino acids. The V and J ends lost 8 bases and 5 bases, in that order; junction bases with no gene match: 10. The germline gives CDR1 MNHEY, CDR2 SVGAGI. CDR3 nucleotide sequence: TGTGCCAGCGGCCATACAGGGGGTTTTACTGAAGCTTTCTTT. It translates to CASGHTGGFTEAFF.

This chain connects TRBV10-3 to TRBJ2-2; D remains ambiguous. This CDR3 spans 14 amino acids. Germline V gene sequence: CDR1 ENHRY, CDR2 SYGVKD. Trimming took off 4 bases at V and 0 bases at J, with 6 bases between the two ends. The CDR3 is CAISGTSNTGELFF. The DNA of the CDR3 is TGTGCCATCAGTGGCACTTCGAACACCGGGGAGCTGTTTTTT.

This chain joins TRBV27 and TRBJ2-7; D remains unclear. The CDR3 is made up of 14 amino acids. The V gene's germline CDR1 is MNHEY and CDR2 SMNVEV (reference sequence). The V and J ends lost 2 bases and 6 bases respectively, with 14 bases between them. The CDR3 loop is CASSLTGPLGEQYF. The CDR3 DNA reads TGTGCCAGCAGTTTAACCGGGCCTCTAGGCGAGCAGTACTTC.

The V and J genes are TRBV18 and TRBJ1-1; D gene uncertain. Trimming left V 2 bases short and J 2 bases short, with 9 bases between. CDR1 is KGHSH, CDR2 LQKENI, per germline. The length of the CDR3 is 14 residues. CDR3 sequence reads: CASSPSALNTEAFF. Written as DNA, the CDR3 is TGTGCCAGCTCACCATCGGCCCTAAACACTGAAGCTTTCTTT.

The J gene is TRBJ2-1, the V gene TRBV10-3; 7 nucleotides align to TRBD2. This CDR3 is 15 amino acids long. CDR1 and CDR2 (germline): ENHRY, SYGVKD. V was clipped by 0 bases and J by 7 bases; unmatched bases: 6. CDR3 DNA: TGTGCCATCAGTGAGTCGAACCGGGGGGTTAATGAGCAGTTCTTC. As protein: CAISESNRGVNEQFF.

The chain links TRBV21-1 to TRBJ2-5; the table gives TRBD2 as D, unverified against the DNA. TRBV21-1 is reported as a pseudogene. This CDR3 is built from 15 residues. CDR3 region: CASSKEEELQETQYF. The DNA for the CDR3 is TGTGCCAGCAGCAAAGAGGAGGAACTCCAAGAGACCCAGTACTTC.

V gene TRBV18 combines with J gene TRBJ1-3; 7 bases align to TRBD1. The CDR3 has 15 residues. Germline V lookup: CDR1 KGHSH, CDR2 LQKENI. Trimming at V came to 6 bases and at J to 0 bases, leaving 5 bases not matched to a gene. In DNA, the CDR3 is TGTGCCAGCTCCATAGGGACAGACTCTGGAAACACCATATATTTT. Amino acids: CASSIGTDSGNTIYF.

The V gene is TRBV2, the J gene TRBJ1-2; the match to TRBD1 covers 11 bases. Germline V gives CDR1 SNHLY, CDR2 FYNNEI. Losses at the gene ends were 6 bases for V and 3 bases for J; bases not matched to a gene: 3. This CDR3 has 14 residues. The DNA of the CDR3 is TGTGCCAGCAGGGGGACAGGGGGAGACTATGGCTACACCTTC. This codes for CASRGTGGDYGYTF.

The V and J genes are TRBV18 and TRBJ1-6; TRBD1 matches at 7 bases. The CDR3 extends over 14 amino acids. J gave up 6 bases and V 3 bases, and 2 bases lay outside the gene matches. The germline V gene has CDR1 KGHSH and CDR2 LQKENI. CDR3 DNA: TGTGCCAGCTCACCGCAGGGGGGTAATTCACCCCTCCACTTT. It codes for CASSPQGGNSPLHF.

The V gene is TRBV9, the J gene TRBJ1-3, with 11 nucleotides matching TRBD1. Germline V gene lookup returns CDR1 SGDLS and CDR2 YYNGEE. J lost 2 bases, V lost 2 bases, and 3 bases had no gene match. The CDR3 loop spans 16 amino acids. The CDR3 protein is CASSVGDRGTGNTIYF. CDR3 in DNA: TGTGCCAGCAGCGTGGGGGACAGGGGGACTGGAAACACCATATATTTT.